Many counts were recorded for the clone carrying this TCR beta chain. Its antigen is not known. TCRdb used MiXCR to reprocess the RACE reads, holding one entry per CDR3 protein. The table shows 90,000 or so distinct CDR3 sequences, with about 11% occurring only once. This sample stems from a study of human T cells and chemical hapten exposure. Regarding the study as a whole: Higher patch test scores went with higher counts of PT1 expanded TCRs.

Trimming shortened V by 3 bases and J by 7 bases, and 17 bases separated the two germline ends. The CDR3 length is 15 residues. Per germline, CDR1 SGHRS and CDR2 YFSETQ. Time point here: patch test 1, 2 weeks after DPC sensitization. The treatment here: therapeutic diphenylcyclopropenone sensitization with weekly scalp DPC. The origin of this receptor is a man aged 35-49 years with alopecia areata. Some clones in this sample may be carry-over from other donors' samples. The chain has TRBV5-1 and TRBJ1-5, with D perhaps matching TRBD1 (6 bases). Sequences were derived from whole blood, sampled in connection with sensitization to the hapten diphenylcyclopropenone (DPC). The CDR3 sequence is CASSSGTGSGQPQHF. The CDR3 DNA is TGCGCCAGCAGCTCCGGAACAGGGTCCGGCCAGCCCCAGCATTTT.